At least ten counts were recorded for the clone carrying this TCR beta chain. This record belongs to a study of early T cells in non-severe SARS-CoV-2 infection. TCRdb reanalysed the 5' RACE reads using MiXCR and keeps one entry per CDR3 protein. The repertoire has about 35,000 distinct CDR3 sequences, 3.5% to 5% of them found once; the top ten carry 5.5% to 6%. The CDR3 contains 15 residues. J lost 6 bases, V lost 0 bases, and 9 bases had no gene match. The germline gives CDR1 DFQATT, CDR2 SNEGSKA (reference sequence). The sequenced material came from whole blood. This receptor was taken from an adult who was a healthcare worker with PCR-confirmed SARS-CoV-2 infection or an uninfected control (not recorded which). The V call is TRBV20-1, the J call TRBJ2-7; TRBD1 aligns across 9 bases. CDR3 DNA sequence: TGCAGTGCTAGAGACGGGACAGGGCTATCGGGCGAGCAGTACTTC. It is translated as CSARDGTGLSGEQYF.